The sequence of this TCR beta chain was determined in a study of glioma-infiltrating T cells. Amplification of TCR alpha and beta CDR3 regions from RNA used iRepertoire nested multiplex PCR. For one-step reverse transcription and amplification, roughly 95-400 ng of tissue mRNA or PBMC total RNA was used. One entry per CDR3 protein results from TCRdb running MiXCR on the multiplex PCR reads. The data show 100,000 to 150,000 distinct CDR3 sequences, 24% seen once. The CDR3 contains 15 residues. The ends lost 6 bases at V and 9 bases at J; junction bases unmatched: 11. Germline CDR1 reads SGHTA; CDR2 reads FQGNSA. This clonotype was seen ten or more times. Its specificity is unknown. Study observations and caveats: Tissue-blood divergence was below expectation in non-neoplastic patients, above in gliomas. CDR3 overlap between tissue and blood was very small.

V gene TRBV7-2 combines with J gene TRBJ2-1; TRBD2 aligns across 10 bases. Sequences were obtained from glioma tissue, nonneoplastic brain tissue, or PBMCs (not recorded which). The TCR comes from a human donor with low-grade glioma or glioblastoma, undergoing nonglioma brain surgery, or in good health (not recorded which). The CDR3, as DNA: TGTGCCAGCAGATCCAGCGGGGGGGCCACTGTTGAGCAGTTCTTC. The encoded protein is CASRSSGGATVEQFF.